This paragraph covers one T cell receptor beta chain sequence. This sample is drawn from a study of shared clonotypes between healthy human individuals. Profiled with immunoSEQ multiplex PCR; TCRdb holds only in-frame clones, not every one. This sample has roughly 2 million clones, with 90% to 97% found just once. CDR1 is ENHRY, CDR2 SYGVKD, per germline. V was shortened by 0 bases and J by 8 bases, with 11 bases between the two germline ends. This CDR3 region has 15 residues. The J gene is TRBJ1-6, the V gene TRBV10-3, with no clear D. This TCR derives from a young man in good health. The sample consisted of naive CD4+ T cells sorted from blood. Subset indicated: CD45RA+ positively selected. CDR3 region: CAISESGLIDSPLHF. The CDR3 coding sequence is TGTGCCATCAGTGAGTCTGGACTTATTGATTCACCCCTCCACTTT.